Each of the 31 T cell receptor beta chains below was sequenced from the same sample in a study of T-cell memory formation after mild COVID-19 (dated by TCRdb to about 2021). The library was produced with 5' RACE. The data were produced on an Illumina NovaSeq 6000. Using fastp at Q25 and MiXCR, TCRdb reprocessed the public reads and kept productive beta chains. Each record represents a unique CDR3 protein, reported with the most common genes and DNA among its rows. This sample comprises over 400,000 distinct CDR3 sequences, 20% to 30% of them detected only once. The top ten clonotypes cover 13% of the sample. Sequenced sample: PBMCs or a T cell subset sorted from them (not recorded which). The receptor set was obtained from an adult woman who had mild COVID-19 (a few samples of this study predate the infection). The sample titles of this study are shuffled in the database, so cell type and time point are left out; the donor was told from shared clones.

This clonotype appeared a single time. The CDR3 nucleotides read TGCAGTGCGTCCTTGGGGGGATCCTCTCGATCCCTCCACTTT. Translating gives CSASLGGSSRSLHF. The chain combines TRBV20-1 with TRBJ1-6; TRBD1 is a possible D gene (5 bases). The germline V and J ends were trimmed by 6 bases and 14 bases, with 23 bases remaining between them. Germline values: CDR1 DFQATT, CDR2 SNEGSKA (reference sequence). The CDR3 contains 14 residues.

In this sample, this clonotype turned up once. The CDR3 DNA sequence: TGTGCCAGCAGCTTAGTCGAAAACATTCAGTACTTC. Translation: CASSLVENIQYF. This rearrangement joins TRBV11-3 to TRBJ2-4; D uncertain. Deletions cut 1 base from V and 5 bases from J, with 3 bases between. This CDR3 has 12 residues. Germline values: CDR1 SGHNT, CDR2 YENEEA.

In this sample, this clonotype turned up once. The chain links TRBV7-6 to TRBJ1-3, with TRBD1 matching over 7 bases. V trimming: 5 bases; J trimming: 0 bases; junction bases outside the gene matches: 13. The CDR3 has 18 amino acids. Germline lookup yields CDR1 SGHVS and CDR2 FNYEAQ. Written as DNA, the CDR3 is TGTGCCAGCAGCGCGAACCGACAGGGTGGGAGCTCTGGAAACACCATATATTTT. This translates into CASSANRQGGSSGNTIYF.

The chain has TRBV5-5 and TRBJ2-1; the D gene could be TRBD1 or TRBD2 (5 bases each). Trimming removed 2 bases at V and 4 bases at J, with 10 bases between. This CDR3 comprises 14 residues. Germline CDR1 and CDR2: SGHKS and YYEKEE (reference sequence). CDR3 sequence (DNA): TGTGCCAGCAGCTTCGGGACGGTATACAATGAGCAGTTCTTC. Amino acids: CASSFGTVYNEQFF.

The chain joins TRBV7-2 to TRBJ2-3; 7 bases match TRBD2. CDR3 size: 14 residues. The junction had 5 bases not matched to a gene; V was cut back by 4 bases and J by 4 bases. Per the germline V gene, CDR1 is SGHTA and CDR2 is FQGNSA. DNA for the CDR3: TGTGCCAGCAGCTCATGGACTAGTGCAGATACGCAGTATTTT. Translated: CASSSWTSADTQYF.

The chain employs TRBV29-1 and TRBJ1-2, with a possible D match to TRBD1 (5 bases). Germline V lookup: CDR1 SQVTM, CDR2 ANQGSEA. V was pared by 4 bases and J by 0 bases, with 18 bases between. The CDR3 runs to 16 residues. CDR3 loop: CSVGGVQDPTNYGYTF. CDR3 nucleotide sequence: TGCAGCGTTGGGGGGGTACAGGATCCCACTAACTATGGCTACACCTTC.

The chain combines TRBV2 with TRBJ1-5; D unresolved. The CDR3 is made up of 14 amino acids. The V end was cut by 3 bases, the J end by 5 bases, with 11 bases between. From germline, CDR1 is SNHLY and CDR2 FYNNEI. The CDR3 sequence is CASSDRLVHQPQHF. The CDR3 bases are TGTGCCAGCAGTGACAGGCTGGTGCATCAGCCCCAGCATTTT.

The V call is TRBV12-3 or TRBV12-4, the J call TRBJ1-5; D remains unclear. The ends were cut back, 1 base at V and 2 bases at J, with 6 bases in the middle. The CDR3 spans 14 residues. The CDR3 DNA follows: TGTGCCAGCAGTTTAGACAGACGCAATCAGCCCCAGCATTTT. Amino acids: CASSLDRRNQPQHF.

The chain's CDR3 is CASKGGGTLETQYF. For the CDR3, the DNA is TGCGCCAGCAAAGGGGGCGGCACCTTAGAGACCCAGTACTTC. The genes are TRBV5-1 and TRBJ2-5, with TRBD1 identical over 7 bases. With V trimmed by 6 bases and J by 4 bases, 9 bases remained unmatched. Germline assignment: CDR1 SGHRS and CDR2 YFSETQ. This CDR3 has 14 residues. Supplemented by reference TRBV5-1 and TRBJ2-5, the full variable domain reads KAGVTQTPRYLIKTRGQQVTLSCSPISGHRSVSWYQQTPGQGLQFLFEYFSETQRNKGNFPGRFSGRQFSNSRSEMNVSTLELGDSALYLCASKGGGTLETQYFGPGTRLLVL.

V is TRBV11-1 and J is TRBJ1-1; a weak D match, TRBD1 (5 bases). Deletions cut 8 bases from V and 4 bases from J, with 23 bases between. The CDR3 covers 16 residues. CDR1 SGHAT and CDR2 FQDESV come from the germline V gene (reference sequence). CDR3 nucleotides: TGTGCCAGCCTCCCCGGGCAGGGCGGAAGGGCCACTGAAGCTTTCTTT. The encoded protein is CASLPGQGGRATEAFF.

The chain recombines TRBV5-1 with TRBJ1-2; the D gene is possibly TRBD1 (6 bases). Trimming shortened V by 1 base and J by 8 bases, and 15 bases separated the two germline ends. From germline, CDR1 is SGHRS and CDR2 YFSETQ. CDR3 length equals 14 residues. The CDR3 spells CASSLPSGEKGYTF. The DNA for the CDR3 is TGCGCCAGCAGCTTGCCATCAGGGGAGAAAGGCTACACCTTC.

The chain links TRBV7-9 to TRBJ2-5; D gene uncertain. The CDR3 is 13 amino acids. CDR1 is SEHNR, CDR2 FQNEAQ, per germline (reference sequence). The V and J ends lost 1 base and 5 bases respectively, with 8 bases between them. CDR3 sequence: CASSLGIGETQYF. The CDR3 DNA follows: TGTGCCAGCAGCTTAGGTATTGGCGAGACCCAGTACTTC.

V usage is TRBV30 and J usage is TRBJ2-1, with D unclear. The length of the CDR3 is 11 residues. From germline, CDR1 is GTSNPN and CDR2 SVGIG (reference sequence). V was shortened by 3 bases and J by 8 bases, with 8 bases between the two germline ends. The CDR3, as DNA: TGTGCCTGGAGCCCAAGGGATGAGCAGTTCTTC. Translating gives CAWSPRDEQFF. The entire variable domain, with the rest obtained from reference TRBV30 and TRBJ2-1, is as follows: SQTIHQWPATLVQPVGSPLSLECTVEGTSNPNLYWYRQAAGRGLQLLFYSVGIGQISSEVPQNLSASRPQDRQFILSSKKLLLSDSGFYLCAWSPRDEQFFGPGTRLTVL.

This clonotype was detected only a few times. This chain's CDR3 is CASSLERGLAGSNNEQFF. The CDR3 DNA is TGTGCCAGCAGCTTAGAGCGGGGACTAGCGGGATCAAACAATGAGCAGTTCTTC. The V call is TRBV11-3, the J call TRBJ2-1, with TRBD2 identical over 13 bases. V was clipped by 0 bases and J by 5 bases; unmatched bases: 7. The germline V gene has CDR1 SGHNT and CDR2 YENEEA. The CDR3 spans 18 residues.

The chain has TRBV4-2 and TRBJ1-4; D gene ambiguous. Trimming shortened V by 2 bases and J by 7 bases, and 8 bases separated the two germline ends. The CDR3 consists of 13 residues. CDR1 is LGHNA, CDR2 YNFKEQ, per germline. CDR3 sequence: CASSQSSGEKLFF. CDR3 DNA: TGTGCCAGCAGCCAATCGAGTGGTGAAAAACTGTTTTTT.

A few counts support this clonotype. The CDR3 is CASSYGTTGELFF. The CDR3 DNA is TGTGCCAGCAGCTACGGAACCACCGGGGAGCTGTTTTTT. The chain carries TRBV3-1 and TRBJ2-2; no clear D. Looked up from germline, CDR1 is LGHDT and CDR2 is YNNKEL (reference sequence). Trimming removed 5 bases at V and 4 bases at J, with 8 bases between. This CDR3 has 13 amino acids.

This sequence joins TRBV5-1 and TRBJ2-3; 8 bases are a match to TRBD1. Unmatched junction bases numbered 15, after V lost 4 bases and J lost 5 bases. CDR1 SGHRS and CDR2 YFSETQ come from the germline V gene. The CDR3 covers 17 residues. In DNA, the CDR3 is TGCGCCAGCAGCAACGTCAGGGCTGGACAGGGCCGAGATACGCAGTATTTT. Its protein product is CASSNVRAGQGRDTQYF. The whole variable domain, remainder taken from reference TRBV5-1 and TRBJ2-3, is KAGVTQTPRYLIKTRGQQVTLSCSPISGHRSVSWYQQTPGQGLQFLFEYFSETQRNKGNFPGRFSGRQFSNSRSEMNVSTLELGDSALYLCASSNVRAGQGRDTQYFGPGTRLTVL.

The V call is TRBV2, the J call TRBJ2-2; D unclear. Trimming removed 1 base at V and 4 bases at J, with 7 bases between. The CDR3 length is 14 residues. Germline loops: CDR1 SNHLY, CDR2 FYNNEI. This CDR3 is CASSEEIATGELFF. The CDR3 bases are TGTGCCAGCAGTGAAGAGATTGCCACCGGGGAGCTGTTTTTT.

The V and J genes are TRBV12-3 or TRBV12-4 and TRBJ2-1, with 12 bases that match TRBD2. This CDR3 has 15 amino acids. The junction had 4 bases not matched to a gene; V was cut back by 6 bases and J by 4 bases. The CDR3 region has the DNA TGTGCCAGCAGGTTGACTAGCGGGAGTTACAATGAGCAGTTCTTC. It translates to CASRLTSGSYNEQFF.

The J gene is TRBJ2-1, the V gene TRBV6-5, with unresolved D. CDR3 size: 14 residues. V lost 0 bases and J 7 bases, leaving 10 bases between the germline ends. Germline CDR1 is MNHEY and CDR2 is SVGAGI. CDR3 in DNA: TGTGCCAGCAGTTACTCGGGCCGGAGAAATGAGCAGTTCTTC. Its protein is CASSYSGRRNEQFF.

The sample holds a few counts of this clonotype. V is TRBV20-1 and J is TRBJ1-5; a possible D gene is TRBD1 (6 bases). The CDR3 has 15 amino acids. CDR1 is DFQATT, CDR2 SNEGSKA, per germline (reference sequence). With 4 bases removed from V and 2 bases from J, the gap between germline ends came to 15 bases. The CDR3 DNA is TGCAGTGCTACTCCCCCCAGGGGTGGCAATCAGCCCCAGCATTTT. Translated, it gives CSATPPRGGNQPQHF.

V is TRBV29-1 and J is TRBJ2-7; TRBD2 might be the D (6 bases). V was shortened by 7 bases and J by 3 bases, with 19 bases between the two germline ends. There are 14 residues in the CDR3. CDR1 and CDR2 (germline): SQVTM, ANQGSEA. CDR3 in amino acids: CSAAVGGSVYEQYF. DNA of the CDR3: TGCAGCGCTGCTGTGGGAGGTTCTGTCTACGAGCAGTACTTC.

This clonotype was observed a few times. The DNA for the CDR3 is TGTGCCAGCAGTTTAGCCGGGGGCGGGCAGCCCCAGCATTTT. As protein: CASSLAGGGQPQHF. This chain links TRBV12-3 or TRBV12-4 with TRBJ1-5, with D possibly TRBD1 on 6 matching bases. There are 14 residues in the CDR3. V gave up 0 bases and J gave up 7 bases, with 10 bases separating them.

This clonotype appeared a few times. The chain employs TRBV7-9 and TRBJ2-1; possibly TRBD1 for D (5 bases). Germline CDR1 SEHNR, CDR2 FQNEAQ (reference sequence). This CDR3 is built from 17 residues. V gave up 4 bases and J gave up 4 bases, with 20 bases separating them. CDR3 loop: CASSSSSDRILYNEQFF. CDR3 DNA: TGTGCCAGCAGCTCAAGTTCCGACAGAATACTTTACAATGAGCAGTTCTTC.

This chain uses TRBV7-9 with TRBJ2-1; D remains unclear. This CDR3 is 13 amino acids long. Germline V gives CDR1 SEHNR, CDR2 FQNEAQ (reference sequence). Trimming took off 0 bases at V and 10 bases at J, with 10 bases between the two ends. The CDR3, as DNA: TGTGCCAGCAGCTTAGCCGCTAGAAGGGAGCAGTTCTTC. Its protein product is CASSLAARREQFF.

This clonotype was detected only a few times. This chain links TRBV25-1 with TRBJ1-2; D is unresolved. Between the trimmed V and J ends, which lost 1 base and 1 base, there was a span of 10 bases. Germline CDR1 and CDR2: MGHDK and SYGVNS. CDR3 length equals 15 residues. CDR3 DNA sequence: TGTGCCAGCAGTGAATTGGTAACCGGTAACTATGGCTACACCTTC. This translates into CASSELVTGNYGYTF.

The table lists this clonotype with a few counts. The chain links TRBV24-1 to TRBJ2-3; 12 positions agree with TRBD2. The CDR3 covers 17 residues. From germline, CDR1 is KGHDR and CDR2 SFDVKD. The trim removed 3 bases at V and 2 bases at J, leaving 5 bases unmatched. DNA of the CDR3: TGTGCCACCAGTGATGCCCGGACTAGCGGGGCCACAGATACGCAGTATTTT. This translates into CATSDARTSGATDTQYF.

The sample holds a few counts of this clonotype. This chain uses TRBV7-6 with TRBJ1-5; D not resolved. Germline V gene data show CDR1 as SGHVS and CDR2 as FNYEAQ. Trimming removed 1 base from V and 0 bases from J, with 10 bases in between. The CDR3 has 16 residues. CDR3 sequence: CASSLGPPNSNQPQHF. The CDR3 region has the DNA TGTGCCAGCAGCTTAGGGCCGCCGAATAGCAATCAGCCCCAGCATTTT.

This clonotype turned up a few times. The chain is built from TRBV29-1 and TRBJ2-3; D gene uncertain. The CDR3 is made up of 15 amino acids. CDR1 SQVTM and CDR2 ANQGSEA come from the germline V gene. V lost 8 bases and J lost 2, with 20 bases in between. This chain's CDR3 is CSILDSEVDTDTQYF. CDR3 in DNA: TGCAGCATCCTCGATTCTGAGGTCGACACAGATACGCAGTATTTT.

This clonotype has a handful of counts. This rearrangement joins TRBV4-1 to TRBJ2-7, with a possible D match to TRBD1 (7 bases). Germline-derived CDR1 and CDR2 are MGHRA and YSYEKL. The CDR3 is 15 amino acids. Trimming shortened V by 1 base and J by 1 base, and 11 bases separated the two germline ends. CDR3 in DNA: TGCGCCAGCAGCCAAGGGAGGGACAGTTCCTACGAGCAGTACTTC. It yields the protein CASSQGRDSSYEQYF.

The chain is built from TRBV27 and TRBJ1-5, with 7 bases that match TRBD1. The V segment lost 9 bases and the J segment 1 base; nucleotides outside the gene matches: 9. Germline lookup yields CDR1 MNHEY and CDR2 SMNVEV (reference sequence). CDR3 length equals 15 residues. As DNA, the CDR3 is TGTGCCAGAAGATCAGGGGGACTCAGCAATCAGCCCCAGCATTTT. This codes for CARRSGGLSNQPQHF.